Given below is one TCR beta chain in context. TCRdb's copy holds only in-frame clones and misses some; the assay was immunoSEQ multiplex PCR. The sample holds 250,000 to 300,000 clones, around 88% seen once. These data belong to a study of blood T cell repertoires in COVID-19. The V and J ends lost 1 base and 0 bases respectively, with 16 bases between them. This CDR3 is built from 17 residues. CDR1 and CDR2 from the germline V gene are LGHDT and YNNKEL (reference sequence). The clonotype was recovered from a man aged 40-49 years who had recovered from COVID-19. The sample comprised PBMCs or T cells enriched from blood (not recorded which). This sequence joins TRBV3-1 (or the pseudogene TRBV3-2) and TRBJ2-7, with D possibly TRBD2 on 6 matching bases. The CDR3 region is CASSQASSSASSYEQYF. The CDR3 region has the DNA TGTGCCAGCAGCCAAGCCTCCTCTAGCGCGAGCTCCTACGAGCAGTACTTC.